This TCR beta chain is from a study of blood T cell repertoires in COVID-19. This CDR3 contains 15 residues. J lost 1 base, V lost 4 bases, and 5 bases had no gene match. Germline V gene data show CDR1 as SGHTS and CDR2 as YDEGEE. This clone occurred a few times. Data came from immunoSEQ multiplex PCR; TCRdb stores just in-frame clones and leaves some out. Found here are about 440,000 clones, around 89% of them singletons; the top ten hold approximately 4.3%. What was sequenced was peripheral blood. The rearrangement joins TRBV5-8 to TRBJ1-5; 7 nucleotides match TRBD1. The source of this sequence is a woman aged 25 to 45 with acute or convalescent COVID-19. The chain's CDR3 is CASSPGQRSNQPQHF. CDR3 DNA: TGTGCCAGCAGCCCGGGACAGAGGAGCAATCAGCCCCAGCATTTT. The variable domain in full, with the rest retrieved from reference TRBV5-8 and TRBJ1-5, is EAGVTQSPTHLIKTRGQQATLRCSPISGHTSVYWYQQALGLGLQFLLWYDEGEERNRGNFPPRFSGRQFPNYSSELNVNALELEDSALYLCASSPGQRSNQPQHFGDGTRLSIL.